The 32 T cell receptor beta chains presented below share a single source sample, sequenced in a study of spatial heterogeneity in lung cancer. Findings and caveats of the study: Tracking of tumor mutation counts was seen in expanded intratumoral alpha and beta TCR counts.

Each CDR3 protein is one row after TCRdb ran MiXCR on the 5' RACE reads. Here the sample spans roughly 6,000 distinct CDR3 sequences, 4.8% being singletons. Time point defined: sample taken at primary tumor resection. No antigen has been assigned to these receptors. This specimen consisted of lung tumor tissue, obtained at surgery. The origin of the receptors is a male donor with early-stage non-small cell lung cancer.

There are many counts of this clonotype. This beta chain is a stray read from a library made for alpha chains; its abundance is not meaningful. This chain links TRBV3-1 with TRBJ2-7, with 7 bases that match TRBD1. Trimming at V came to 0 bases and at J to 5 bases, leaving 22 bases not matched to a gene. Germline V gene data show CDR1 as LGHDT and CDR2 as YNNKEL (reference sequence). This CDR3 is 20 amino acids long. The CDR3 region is CASSQDLATGKTPVLHEQYF. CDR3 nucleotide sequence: TGTGCCAGCAGCCAAGATCTGGCGACAGGGAAGACCCCTGTCCTCCACGAGCAGTACTTC.

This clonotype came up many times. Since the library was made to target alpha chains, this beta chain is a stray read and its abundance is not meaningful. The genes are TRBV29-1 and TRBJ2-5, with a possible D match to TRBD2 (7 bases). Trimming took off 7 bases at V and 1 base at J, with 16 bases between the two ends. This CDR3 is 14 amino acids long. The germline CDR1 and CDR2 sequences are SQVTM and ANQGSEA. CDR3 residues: CSGTHGGPQETQYF. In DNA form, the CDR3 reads TGCAGCGGGACCCACGGGGGGCCCCAAGAGACCCAGTACTTC.

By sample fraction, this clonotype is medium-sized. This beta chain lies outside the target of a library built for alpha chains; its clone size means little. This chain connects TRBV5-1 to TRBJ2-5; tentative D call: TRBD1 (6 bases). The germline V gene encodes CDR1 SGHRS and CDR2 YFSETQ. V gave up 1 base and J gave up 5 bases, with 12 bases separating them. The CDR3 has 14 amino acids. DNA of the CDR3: TGCGCCAGCAGCTTGACAGGGATCACCGAGACCCAGTACTTC. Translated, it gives CASSLTGITETQYF.

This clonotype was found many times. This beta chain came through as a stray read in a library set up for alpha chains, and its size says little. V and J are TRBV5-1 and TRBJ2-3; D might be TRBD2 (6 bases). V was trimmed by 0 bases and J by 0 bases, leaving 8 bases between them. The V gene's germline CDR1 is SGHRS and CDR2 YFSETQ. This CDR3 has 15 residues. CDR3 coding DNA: TGCGCCAGCAGCTTGGTCGGGACTAGCACAGATACGCAGTATTTT. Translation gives CASSLVGTSTDTQYF.

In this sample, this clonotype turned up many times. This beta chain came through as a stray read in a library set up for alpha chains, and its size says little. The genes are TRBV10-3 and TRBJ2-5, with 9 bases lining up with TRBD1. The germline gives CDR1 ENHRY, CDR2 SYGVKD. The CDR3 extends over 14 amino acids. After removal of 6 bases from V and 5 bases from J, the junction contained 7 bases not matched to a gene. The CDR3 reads CAISTGGAEETQYF. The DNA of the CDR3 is TGTGCCATCAGCACAGGGGGCGCCGAGGAGACCCAGTACTTC.

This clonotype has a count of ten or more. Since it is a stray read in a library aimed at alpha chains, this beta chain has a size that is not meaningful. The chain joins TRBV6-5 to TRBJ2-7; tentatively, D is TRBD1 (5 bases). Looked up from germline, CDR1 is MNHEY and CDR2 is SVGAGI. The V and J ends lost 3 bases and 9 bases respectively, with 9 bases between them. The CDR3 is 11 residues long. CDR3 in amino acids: CASSYGTGQYF. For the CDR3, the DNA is TGTGCCAGCAGTTATGGAACAGGGCAGTACTTC.

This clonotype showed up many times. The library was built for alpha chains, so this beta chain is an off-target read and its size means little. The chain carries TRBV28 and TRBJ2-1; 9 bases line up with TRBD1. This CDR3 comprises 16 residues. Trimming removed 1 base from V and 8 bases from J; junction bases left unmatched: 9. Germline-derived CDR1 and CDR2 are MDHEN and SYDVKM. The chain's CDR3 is CASSLFGRQGVDEQFF. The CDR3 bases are TGTGCCAGCAGTTTATTTGGGAGACAGGGGGTTGATGAGCAGTTCTTC.

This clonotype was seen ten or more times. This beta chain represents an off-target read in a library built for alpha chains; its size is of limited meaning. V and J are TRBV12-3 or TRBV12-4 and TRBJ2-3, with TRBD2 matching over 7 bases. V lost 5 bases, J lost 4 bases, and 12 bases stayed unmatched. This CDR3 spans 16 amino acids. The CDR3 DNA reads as TGTGCCAGCAGTATACCCGGGGGGAGTATCCCAGATACGCAGTATTTT. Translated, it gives CASSIPGGSIPDTQYF.

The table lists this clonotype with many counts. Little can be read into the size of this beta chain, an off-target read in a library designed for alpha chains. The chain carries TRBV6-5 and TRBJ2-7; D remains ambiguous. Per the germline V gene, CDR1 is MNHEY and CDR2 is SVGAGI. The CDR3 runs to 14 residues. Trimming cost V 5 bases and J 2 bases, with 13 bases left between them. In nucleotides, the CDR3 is TGTGCCAGCAGTAACTACGACGGAACCTACGAGCAGTACTTC. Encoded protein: CASSNYDGTYEQYF.

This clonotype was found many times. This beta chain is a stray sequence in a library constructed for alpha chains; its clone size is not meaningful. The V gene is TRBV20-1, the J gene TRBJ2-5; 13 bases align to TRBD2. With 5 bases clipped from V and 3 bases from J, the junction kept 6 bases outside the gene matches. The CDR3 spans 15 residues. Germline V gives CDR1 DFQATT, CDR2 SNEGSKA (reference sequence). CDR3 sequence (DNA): TGCAGTGCTGATGGACTAGCGGGAGAGGAAGAGACCCAGTACTTC. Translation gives CSADGLAGEEETQYF.

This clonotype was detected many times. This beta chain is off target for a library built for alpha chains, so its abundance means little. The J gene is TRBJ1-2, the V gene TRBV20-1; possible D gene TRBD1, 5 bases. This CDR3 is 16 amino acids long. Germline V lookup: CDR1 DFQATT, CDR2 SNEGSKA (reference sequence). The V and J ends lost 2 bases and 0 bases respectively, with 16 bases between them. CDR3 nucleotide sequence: TGCAGTGCTAGACTGGCTTCGACAGTCTCTAACTATGGCTACACCTTC. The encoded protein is CSARLASTVSNYGYTF.

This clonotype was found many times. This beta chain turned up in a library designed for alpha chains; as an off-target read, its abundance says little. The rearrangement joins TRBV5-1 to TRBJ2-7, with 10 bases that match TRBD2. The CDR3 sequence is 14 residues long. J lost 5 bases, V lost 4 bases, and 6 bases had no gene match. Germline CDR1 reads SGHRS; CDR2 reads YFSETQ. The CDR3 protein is CASSRSSGSDEQYF. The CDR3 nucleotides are TGCGCCAGCAGCCGGTCTAGCGGGAGCGACGAGCAGTACTTC.

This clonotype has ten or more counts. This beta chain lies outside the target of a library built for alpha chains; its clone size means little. The CDR3 here is CASSLVDGDQPQHF. DNA for the CDR3: TGTGCCAGCAGCTTAGTCGACGGGGACCAGCCCCAGCATTTT. This sequence joins TRBV7-9 and TRBJ1-5; perhaps TRBD1 as D (5 bases). V was clipped by 1 base and J by 7 bases, with 11 bases between them. The CDR3 has 14 amino acids. Per germline, CDR1 SEHNR and CDR2 FQNEAQ (reference sequence).

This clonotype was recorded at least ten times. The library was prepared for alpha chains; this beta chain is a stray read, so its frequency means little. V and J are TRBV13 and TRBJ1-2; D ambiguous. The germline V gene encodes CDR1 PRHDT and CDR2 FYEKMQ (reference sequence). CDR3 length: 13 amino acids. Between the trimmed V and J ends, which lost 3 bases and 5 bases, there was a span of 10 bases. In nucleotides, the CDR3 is TGTGCCAGCAGCTTGAGAGGGTTTTATGGCTACACCTTC. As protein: CASSLRGFYGYTF.

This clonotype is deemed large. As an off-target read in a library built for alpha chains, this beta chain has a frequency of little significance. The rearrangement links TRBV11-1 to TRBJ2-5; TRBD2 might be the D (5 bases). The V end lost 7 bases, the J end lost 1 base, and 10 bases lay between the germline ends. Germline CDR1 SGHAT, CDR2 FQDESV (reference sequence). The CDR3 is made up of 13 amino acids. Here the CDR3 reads CASTEEGQETQYF. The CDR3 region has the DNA TGTGCCAGCACCGAAGAGGGCCAAGAGACCCAGTACTTC.

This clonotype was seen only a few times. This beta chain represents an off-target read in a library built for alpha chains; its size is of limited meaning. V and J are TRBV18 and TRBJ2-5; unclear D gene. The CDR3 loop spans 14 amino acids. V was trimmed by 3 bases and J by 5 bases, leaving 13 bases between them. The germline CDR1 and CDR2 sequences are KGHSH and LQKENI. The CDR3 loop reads CASSPPARVETQYF. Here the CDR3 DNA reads TGTGCCAGCTCACCCCCCGCAAGGGTGGAGACCCAGTACTTC. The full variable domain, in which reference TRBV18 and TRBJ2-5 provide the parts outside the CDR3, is NAGVMQNPRHLVRRRGQEARLRCSPMKGHSHVYWYRQLPEEGLKFMVYLQKENIIDESGMPKERFSAEFPKEGPSILRIQQVVRGDSAAYFCASSPPARVETQYFGPGTRLLVL.

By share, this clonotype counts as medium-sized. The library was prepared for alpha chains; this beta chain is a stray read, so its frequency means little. The CDR3 protein is CASSLPAGLPHEQFF. CDR3 nucleotides: TGTGCCAGCAGCTTACCAGCGGGGCTCCCCCATGAGCAGTTCTTC. The V call is TRBV11-2, the J call TRBJ2-1; 7 bases align to TRBD2. The CDR3 has 15 amino acids. With 2 bases clipped from V and 8 bases from J, the junction kept 9 bases outside the gene matches. Germline assignment: CDR1 SGHAT and CDR2 FQNNGV.

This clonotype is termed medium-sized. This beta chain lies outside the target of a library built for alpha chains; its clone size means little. The DNA of the CDR3 is TGCGCCAGCAGCTTCGCGGACAGCACAGATACGCAGTATTTT. It specifies CASSFADSTDTQYF. The rearrangement uses TRBV5-1 and TRBJ2-3; no clear D gene. The length of the CDR3 is 14 residues. V lost 2 bases and J 0 bases, leaving 7 bases between the germline ends. Germline assignment: CDR1 SGHRS and CDR2 YFSETQ.

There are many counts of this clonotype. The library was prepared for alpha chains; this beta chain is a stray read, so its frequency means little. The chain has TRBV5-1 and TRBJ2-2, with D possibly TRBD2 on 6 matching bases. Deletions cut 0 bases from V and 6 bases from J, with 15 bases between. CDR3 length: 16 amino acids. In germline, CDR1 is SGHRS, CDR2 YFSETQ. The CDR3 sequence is CASSLGPSAGAGELFF. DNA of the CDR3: TGCGCCAGCAGCTTGGGCCCTAGCGCGGGCGCCGGGGAGCTGTTTTTT.

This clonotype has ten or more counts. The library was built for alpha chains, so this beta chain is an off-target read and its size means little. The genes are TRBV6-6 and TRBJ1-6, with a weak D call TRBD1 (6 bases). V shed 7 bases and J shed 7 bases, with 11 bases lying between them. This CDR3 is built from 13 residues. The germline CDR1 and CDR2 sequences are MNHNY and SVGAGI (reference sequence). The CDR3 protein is CASIPGQNSPLHF. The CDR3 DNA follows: TGTGCCAGCATTCCCGGACAGAATTCACCCCTCCACTTT.

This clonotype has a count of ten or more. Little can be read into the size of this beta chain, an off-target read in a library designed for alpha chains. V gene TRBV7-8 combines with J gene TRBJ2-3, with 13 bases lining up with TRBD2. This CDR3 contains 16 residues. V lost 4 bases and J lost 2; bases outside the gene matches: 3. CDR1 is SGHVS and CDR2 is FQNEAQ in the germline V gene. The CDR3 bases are TGTGCCAGCAGCTCGGGACTAGCGGGACCCACAGATACGCAGTATTTT. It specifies CASSSGLAGPTDTQYF.

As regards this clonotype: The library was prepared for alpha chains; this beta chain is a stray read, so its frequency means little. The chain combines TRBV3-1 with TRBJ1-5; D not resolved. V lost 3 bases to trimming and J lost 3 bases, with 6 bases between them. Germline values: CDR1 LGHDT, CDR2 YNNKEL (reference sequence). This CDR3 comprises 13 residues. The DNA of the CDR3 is TGTGCCAGCAGCCATGGACCCAATCAGCCCCAGCATTTT. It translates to CASSHGPNQPQHF.

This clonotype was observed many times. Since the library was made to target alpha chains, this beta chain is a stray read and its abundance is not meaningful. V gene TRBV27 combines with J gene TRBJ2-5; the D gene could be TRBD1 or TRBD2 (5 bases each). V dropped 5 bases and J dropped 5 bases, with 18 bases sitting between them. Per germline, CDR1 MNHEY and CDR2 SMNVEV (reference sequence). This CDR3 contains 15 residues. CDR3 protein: CASSTGTARLETQYF. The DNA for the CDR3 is TGTGCCAGCAGTACCGGGACGGCGAGGTTGGAGACCCAGTACTTC.

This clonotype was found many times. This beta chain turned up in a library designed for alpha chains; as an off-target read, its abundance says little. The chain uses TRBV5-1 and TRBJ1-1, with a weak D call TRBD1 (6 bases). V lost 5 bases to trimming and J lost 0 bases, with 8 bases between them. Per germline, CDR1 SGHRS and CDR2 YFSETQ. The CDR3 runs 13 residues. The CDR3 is CASRRTVNTEAFF. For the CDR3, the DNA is TGCGCCAGCAGACGGACAGTGAACACTGAAGCTTTCTTT.

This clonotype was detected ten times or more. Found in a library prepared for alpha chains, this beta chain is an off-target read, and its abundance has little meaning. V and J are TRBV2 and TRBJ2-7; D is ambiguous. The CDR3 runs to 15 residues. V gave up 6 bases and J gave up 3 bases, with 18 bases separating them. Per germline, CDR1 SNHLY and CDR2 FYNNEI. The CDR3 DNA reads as TGTGCCAGCAGCGCCTCCTATTCCAAGCACTACGAGCAGTACTTC. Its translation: CASSASYSKHYEQYF.

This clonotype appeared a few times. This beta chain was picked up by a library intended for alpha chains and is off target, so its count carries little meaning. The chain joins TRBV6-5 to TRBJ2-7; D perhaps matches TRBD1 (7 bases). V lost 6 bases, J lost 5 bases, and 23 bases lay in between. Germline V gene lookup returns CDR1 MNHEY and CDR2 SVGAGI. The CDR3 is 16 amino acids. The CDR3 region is CASRVGLGQGDDEQYF. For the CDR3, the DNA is TGTGCCAGCAGAGTGGGACTCGGGCAGGGGGATGACGAGCAGTACTTC.

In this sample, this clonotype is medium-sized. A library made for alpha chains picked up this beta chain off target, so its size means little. The CDR3 region is CASSSTWGTEAFF. The DNA for the CDR3 is TGCGCCAGCAGCTCGACCTGGGGCACTGAAGCTTTCTTT. This chain links TRBV5-1 with TRBJ1-1, with D unclear. Trimming stripped 3 bases from V and 4 bases from J, with 10 bases between. From germline, CDR1 is SGHRS and CDR2 YFSETQ. The CDR3 is made up of 13 amino acids. Looking up the rest from reference TRBV5-1 and TRBJ1-1 gives the full variable domain: KAGVTQTPRYLIKTRGQQVTLSCSPISGHRSVSWYQQTPGQGLQFLFEYFSETQRNKGNFPGRFSGRQFSNSRSEMNVSTLELGDSALYLCASSSTWGTEAFFGQGTRLTVV.

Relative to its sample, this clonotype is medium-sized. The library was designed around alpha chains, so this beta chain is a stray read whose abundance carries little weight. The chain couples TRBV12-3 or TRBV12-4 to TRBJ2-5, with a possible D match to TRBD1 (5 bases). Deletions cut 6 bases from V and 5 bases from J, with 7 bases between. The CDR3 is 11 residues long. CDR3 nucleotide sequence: TGTGCCAGCAGGGACACGGAGACCCAGTACTTC. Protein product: CASRDTETQYF.

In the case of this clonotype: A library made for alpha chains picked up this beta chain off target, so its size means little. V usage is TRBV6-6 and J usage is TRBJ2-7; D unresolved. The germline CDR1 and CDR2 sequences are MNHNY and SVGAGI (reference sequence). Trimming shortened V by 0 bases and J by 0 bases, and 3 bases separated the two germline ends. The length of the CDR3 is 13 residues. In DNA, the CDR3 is TGTGCCAGCAGTTACTCGTCCTCCTACGAGCAGTACTTC. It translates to CASSYSSSYEQYF.

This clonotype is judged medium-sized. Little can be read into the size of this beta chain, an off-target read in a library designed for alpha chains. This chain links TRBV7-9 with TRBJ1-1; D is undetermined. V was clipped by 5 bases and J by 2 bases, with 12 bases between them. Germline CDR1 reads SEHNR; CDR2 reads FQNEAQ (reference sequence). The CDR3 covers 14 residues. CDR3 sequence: CASSALSRNTEAFF. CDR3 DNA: TGTGCCAGCAGCGCGCTTTCAAGAAACACTGAAGCTTTCTTT.

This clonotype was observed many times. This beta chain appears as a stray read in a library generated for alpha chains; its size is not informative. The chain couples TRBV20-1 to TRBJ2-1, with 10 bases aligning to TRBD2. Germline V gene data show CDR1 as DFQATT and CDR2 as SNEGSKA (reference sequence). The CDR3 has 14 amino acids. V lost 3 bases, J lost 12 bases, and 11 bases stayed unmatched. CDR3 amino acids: CSASPPSIAGGQFF. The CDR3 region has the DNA TGCAGTGCTAGTCCCCCTTCTATAGCGGGAGGGCAGTTCTTC.

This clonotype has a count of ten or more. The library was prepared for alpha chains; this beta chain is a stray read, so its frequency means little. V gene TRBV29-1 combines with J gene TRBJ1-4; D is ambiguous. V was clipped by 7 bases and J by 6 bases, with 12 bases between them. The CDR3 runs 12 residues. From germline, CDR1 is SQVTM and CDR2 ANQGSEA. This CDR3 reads CSGATPYEKLFF. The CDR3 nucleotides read TGCAGCGGTGCCACGCCGTATGAAAAACTGTTTTTT.